What follows is one T cell receptor beta chain and its context. The antigen is unknown. They isolated at least 6 million PBMCs from each sample. This sample is part of a study of blood T cells in healthy people across ages. Study outcomes and limitations: Per million T cells, TCR beta diversity dropped about linearly as age rose.

The use of a sample-barcoded 5' primer and a J-beta primer mix characterized a second PCR of roughly 6 to 11 cycles. TCRdb processed the 5' RACE reads anew with MiXCR; each CDR3 protein has one entry. Among around 900,000 distinct CDR3 sequences listed, 51% were seen once. The CDR3 runs 16 residues. Per the germline V gene, CDR1 is SGHDT and CDR2 is YYEEEE. The germline V and J ends were trimmed by 0 bases and 0 bases, with 10 bases remaining between them. Material: blood. The sequence was collected from a woman aged 55-70 years in good health. The J gene is TRBJ2-4, the V gene TRBV5-6; perhaps TRBD2 as D (5 bases). The CDR3 sequence: CASSLGGLLAKNIQYF. The CDR3 nucleotides read TGTGCCAGCAGCTTGGGAGGGCTGTTAGCCAAAAACATTCAGTACTTC.